The subject of this entry is one T cell receptor (beta chain). This sample is drawn from a study of blood T cell repertoires in COVID-19. V dropped 0 bases and J dropped 10 bases, with 21 bases sitting between them. The CDR3 loop spans 16 amino acids. From germline, CDR1 is MGHRA and CDR2 YSYEKL. Sequencing was performed with immunoSEQ multiplex PCR; in TCRdb, only in-frame clones are kept and a portion is missing. The sample carries 200,000 or so clones, approximately 89% recorded once. The chain links TRBV4-1 to TRBJ2-5; D remains unclear. This TCR came from a woman in her 40s with acute COVID-19. The sample consisted of PBMCs or T cells enriched from blood (not recorded which). CDR3 coding DNA: TGCGCCAGCAGCCAAGATCCCACAAGCCCCAGGTCGGACCAGTACTTC. Protein: CASSQDPTSPRSDQYF.